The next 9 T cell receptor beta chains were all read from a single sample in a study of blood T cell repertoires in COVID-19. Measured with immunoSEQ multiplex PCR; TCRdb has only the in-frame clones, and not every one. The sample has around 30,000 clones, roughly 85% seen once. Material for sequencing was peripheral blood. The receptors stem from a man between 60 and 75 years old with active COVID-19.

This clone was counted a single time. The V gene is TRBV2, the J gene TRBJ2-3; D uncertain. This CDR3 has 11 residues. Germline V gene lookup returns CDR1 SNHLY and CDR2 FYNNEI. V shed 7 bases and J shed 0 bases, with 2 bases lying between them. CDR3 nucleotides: TGTGCCAGCACGAGCACAGATACGCAGTATTTT. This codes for CASTSTDTQYF.

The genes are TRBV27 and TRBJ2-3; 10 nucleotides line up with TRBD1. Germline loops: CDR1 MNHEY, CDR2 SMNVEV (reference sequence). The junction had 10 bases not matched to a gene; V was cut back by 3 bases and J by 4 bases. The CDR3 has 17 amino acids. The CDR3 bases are TGTGCCAGCAGTTTTACCGTTCCGGGACAGGGGTCAGATACGCAGTATTTT. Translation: CASSFTVPGQGSDTQYF.

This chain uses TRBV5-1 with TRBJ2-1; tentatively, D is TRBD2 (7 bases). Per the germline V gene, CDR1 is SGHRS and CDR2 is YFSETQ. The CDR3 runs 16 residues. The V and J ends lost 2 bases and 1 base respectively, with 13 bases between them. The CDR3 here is CASSLGGGRSYNEQFF. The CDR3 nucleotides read TGCGCCAGCAGCTTAGGGGGAGGGCGGTCCTACAATGAGCAGTTCTTC.

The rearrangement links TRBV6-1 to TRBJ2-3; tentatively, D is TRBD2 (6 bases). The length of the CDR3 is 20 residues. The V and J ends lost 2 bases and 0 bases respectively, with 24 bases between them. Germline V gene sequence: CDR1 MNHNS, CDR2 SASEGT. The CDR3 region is CASSERPTAGLTLSTDTQYF. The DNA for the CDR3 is TGTGCCAGCAGTGAACGGCCTACGGCCGGACTAACCCTTAGCACAGATACGCAGTATTTT.

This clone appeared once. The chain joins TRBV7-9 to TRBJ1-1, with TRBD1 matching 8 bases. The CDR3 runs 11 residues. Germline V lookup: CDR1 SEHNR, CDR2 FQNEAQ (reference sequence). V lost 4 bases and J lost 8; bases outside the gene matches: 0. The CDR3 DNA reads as TGTGCCAGCAGCTGGGACAGGGAAGCTTTCTTT. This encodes CASSWDREAFF.

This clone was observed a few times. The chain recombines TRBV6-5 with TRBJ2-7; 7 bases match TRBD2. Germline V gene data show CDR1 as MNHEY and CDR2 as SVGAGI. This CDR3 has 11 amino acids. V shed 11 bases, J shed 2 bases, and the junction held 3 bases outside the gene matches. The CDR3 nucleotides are TGTGCCTCCCGGGGGGCCTACGAGCAGTACTTC. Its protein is CASRGAYEQYF.

The CDR3 loop is CASSLPGVREGDTQYF. As DNA, the CDR3 is TGTGCCAGCAGTTTACCGGGGGTGCGGGAGGGAGATACGCAGTATTTT. The rearrangement joins TRBV28 to TRBJ2-3, with 9 bases identical to TRBD2. V lost 2 bases to trimming and J lost 5 bases; unmatched junction nucleotides: 8. From germline, CDR1 is MDHEN and CDR2 SYDVKM. The CDR3 is 16 residues long.

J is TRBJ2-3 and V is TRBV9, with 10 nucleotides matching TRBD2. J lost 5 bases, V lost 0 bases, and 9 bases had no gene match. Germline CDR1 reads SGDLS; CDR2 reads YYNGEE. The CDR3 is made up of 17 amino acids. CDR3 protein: CASSVGTSGTMEDTQYF. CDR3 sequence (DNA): TGTGCCAGCAGCGTAGGGACTAGCGGAACTATGGAAGATACGCAGTATTTT.

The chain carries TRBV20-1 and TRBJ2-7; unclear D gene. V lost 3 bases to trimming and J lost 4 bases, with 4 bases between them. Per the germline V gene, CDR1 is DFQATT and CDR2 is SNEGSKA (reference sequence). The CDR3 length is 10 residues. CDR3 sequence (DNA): TGCAGTGCTAGCCGTTACGAGCAGTACTTC. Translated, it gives CSASRYEQYF.